This TCR beta chain was captured in a study of shared clonotypes between healthy human individuals. Recent acute infections and vaccinations were absent in the healthy HIV-negative adult donors. There are a few counts of this clone. The CDR3 consists of 15 residues. Germline V lookup: CDR1 LNHDA, CDR2 SQIVND (reference sequence). Trimming pared 6 bases from V and 6 bases from J, leaving 20 bases between. Evenly divided among several immunoSEQ plates was the genomic DNA of each subset. Per the authors' pipeline: Quality scores were absent from the junction-only immunoSEQ sequences, so filtering differed. Generated by immunoSEQ multiplex PCR, the TCRdb table keeps only in-frame clones and is missing some. V, J and clone size are those of that table, while D and trimming were read from the DNA. The sample lists hundreds of thousands of clones, around 74% occurring once.

The source of this sequence is a woman aged 25 to 39 in good health. The chain couples TRBV19 to TRBJ1-1; D call uncertain. The source material was memory CD4+ T cells sorted from blood. Subset meaning: CD45RA-negative fraction. The DNA for the CDR3 is TGTGCCAGTAGAATAAAATCACGGATCGGTGCTGAAGCTTTCTTT. It encodes CASRIKSRIGAEAFF.